Below, 9 T cell receptor beta chains from the same sample are listed, as sequenced in a study of early stage breast cancer tumors. Some clones are missing from TCRdb's copy, which holds only in-frame ones; the method was immunoSEQ multiplex PCR. The sample includes under 30,000 clones, around 70% of them seen just once. The sample taken for sequencing was blood. These receptors originate from a person between 50 and 60 years old with breast cancer.

The table lists this clone with a few counts. CDR3 bases: TGCAGCGTGAGAGGACTAGCGGGAGGGGAATACGAGCAGTACTTC. This translates into CSVRGLAGGEYEQYF. V is TRBV29-1 and J is TRBJ2-7; 15 bases align to TRBD2. The J segment lost 4 bases and the V segment lost 6 bases, leaving 7 bases of the junction unmatched. Germline CDR1 reads SQVTM; CDR2 reads ANQGSEA. The CDR3 consists of 15 residues.

The J gene is TRBJ2-5, the V gene TRBV18, with D perhaps TRBD1 (5 bases). This CDR3 spans 13 amino acids. Germline V gives CDR1 KGHSH, CDR2 LQKENI. V lost 0 bases, J lost 5 bases, and 7 bases lay in between. The CDR3 loop is CASSPPGRETQYF. The CDR3 DNA sequence: TGTGCCAGCTCACCACCGGGGCGGGAGACCCAGTACTTC. Based on the CDR3 plus reference TRBV18 and TRBJ2-5, the full variable domain is NAGVMQNPRHLVRRRGQEARLRCSPMKGHSHVYWYRQLPEEGLKFMVYLQKENIIDESGMPKERFSAEFPKEGPSILRIQQVVRGDSAAYFCASSPPGRETQYFGPGTRLLVL.

The chain uses TRBV5-1 and TRBJ1-2, with unresolved D. V was trimmed by 2 bases and J by 8 bases, leaving 13 bases between them. The CDR3 has 13 amino acids. Germline loops: CDR1 SGHRS, CDR2 YFSETQ. The CDR3 sequence: CASSFVRNGGYTF. CDR3 in DNA: TGCGCCAGCAGCTTCGTTAGGAACGGGGGCTACACCTTC.

This clone has more than one count but fewer than ten. This chain uses TRBV6-5 with TRBJ1-5; D is possibly TRBD1 (6 bases). V was pared by 5 bases and J by 3 bases, with 11 bases between. CDR3 size: 14 residues. Per the germline V gene, CDR1 is MNHEY and CDR2 is SVGAGI. This CDR3 reads CASSNRDNNQPQHF. The CDR3 DNA reads as TGTGCCAGCAGTAACCGGGACAACAATCAGCCCCAGCATTTT.

The chain couples TRBV6-5 to TRBJ2-5; D gene uncertain. Trimming shortened V by 0 bases and J by 5 bases, and 4 bases separated the two germline ends. Germline V lookup: CDR1 MNHEY, CDR2 SVGAGI. The length of the CDR3 is 12 residues. This CDR3 reads CASSYSGETQYF. The CDR3 region has the DNA TGTGCCAGCAGTTACTCGGGGGAGACCCAGTACTTC.

The gene calls are TRBV7-8 and TRBJ1-5; a possible D gene is TRBD1 (5 bases). V gave up 1 base and J gave up 2 bases, with 12 bases separating them. CDR1 is SGHVS and CDR2 is FQNEAQ in the germline V gene. The CDR3 runs to 16 residues. CDR3: CASSLVARGGNQPQHF. The CDR3, as DNA: TGTGCCAGCAGCTTAGTAGCCCGAGGGGGCAATCAGCCCCAGCATTTT. The variable domain in full, with the rest retrieved from reference TRBV7-8 and TRBJ1-5, is GAGVSQSPRYKVAKRGQDVALRCDPISGHVSLFWYQQALGQGPEFLTYFQNEAQLDKSGLPSDRFFAERPEGSVSTLKIQRTQQEDSAVYLCASSLVARGGNQPQHFGDGTRLSIL.

This clone appeared once. The CDR3 coding sequence is TGCGCCAGCAGCTTGGGACTAGCGGTATACAATGAGCAGTTCTTC. Its translation: CASSLGLAVYNEQFF. V is TRBV5-1 and J is TRBJ2-1, with 9 bases aligning to TRBD2. J gave up 4 bases and V 0 bases, and 2 bases lay outside the gene matches. CDR3 length equals 15 residues. Per the germline V gene, CDR1 is SGHRS and CDR2 is YFSETQ.

This sequence joins TRBV7-3 and TRBJ1-3, with D unclear. V was clipped by 5 bases and J by 3 bases, with 2 bases between them. The CDR3 is 11 residues long. Germline assignment: CDR1 SGHTA and CDR2 FQGTGA. CDR3 residues: CASSIGNTIYF. The CDR3 coding sequence is TGTGCCAGCAGCATTGGAAACACCATATATTTT.

This clone has more than one count but fewer than ten. The V call is TRBV5-8, the J call TRBJ1-5; D uncertain. The CDR3 sequence is 15 residues long. Trimming shortened V by 0 bases and J by 0 bases, and 7 bases separated the two germline ends. Germline CDR1 is SGHTS and CDR2 is YDEGEE. DNA for the CDR3: TGTGCCAGCAGCTTGGACGGGTATAGCAATCAGCCCCAGCATTTT. It encodes CASSLDGYSNQPQHF. The full variable domain, in which reference TRBV5-8 and TRBJ1-5 provide the parts outside the CDR3, is EAGVTQSPTHLIKTRGQQATLRCSPISGHTSVYWYQQALGLGLQFLLWYDEGEERNRGNFPPRFSGRQFPNYSSELNVNALELEDSALYLCASSLDGYSNQPQHFGDGTRLSIL.